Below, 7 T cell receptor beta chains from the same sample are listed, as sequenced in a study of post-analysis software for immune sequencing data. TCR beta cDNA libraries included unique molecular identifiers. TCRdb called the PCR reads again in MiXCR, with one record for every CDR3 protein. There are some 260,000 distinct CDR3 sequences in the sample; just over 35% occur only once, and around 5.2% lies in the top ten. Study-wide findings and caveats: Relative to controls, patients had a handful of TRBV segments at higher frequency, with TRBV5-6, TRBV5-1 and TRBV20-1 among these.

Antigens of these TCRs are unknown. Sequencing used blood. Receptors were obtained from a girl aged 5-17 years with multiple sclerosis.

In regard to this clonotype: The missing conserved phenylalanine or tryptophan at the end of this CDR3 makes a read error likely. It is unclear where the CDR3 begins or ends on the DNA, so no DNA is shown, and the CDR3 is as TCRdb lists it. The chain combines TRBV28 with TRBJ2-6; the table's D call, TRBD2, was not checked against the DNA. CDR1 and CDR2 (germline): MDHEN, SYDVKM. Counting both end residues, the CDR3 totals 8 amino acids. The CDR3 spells CASNPRAS.

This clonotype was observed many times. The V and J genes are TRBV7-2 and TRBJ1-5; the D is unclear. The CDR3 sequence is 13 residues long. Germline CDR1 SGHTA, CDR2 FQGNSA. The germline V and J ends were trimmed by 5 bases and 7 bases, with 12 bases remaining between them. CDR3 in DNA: TGTGCCAGCAGCCCTCATCCGGCCCAGCCCCAGCATTTT. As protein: CASSPHPAQPQHF.

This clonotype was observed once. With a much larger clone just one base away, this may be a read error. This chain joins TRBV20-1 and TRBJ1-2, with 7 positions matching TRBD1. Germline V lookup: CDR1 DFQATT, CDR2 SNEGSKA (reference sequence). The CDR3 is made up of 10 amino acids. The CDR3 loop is CGGQAYGYTF. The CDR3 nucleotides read TGCGGTGGACAGGCCTATGGCTACACCTTC.

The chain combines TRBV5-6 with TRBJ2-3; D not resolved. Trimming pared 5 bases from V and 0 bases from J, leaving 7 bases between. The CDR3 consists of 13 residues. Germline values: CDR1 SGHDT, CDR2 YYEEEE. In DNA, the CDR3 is TGTGCCAGCAGGCCAATTAGCACAGATACGCAGTATTTT. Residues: CASRPISTDTQYF. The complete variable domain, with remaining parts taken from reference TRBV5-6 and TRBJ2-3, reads DAGVTQSPTHLIKTRGQQVTLRCSPKSGHDTVSWYQQALGQGPQFIFQYYEEEERQRGNFPDRFSGHQFPNYSSELNVNALLLGDSALYLCASRPISTDTQYFGPGTRLTVL.

The CDR3 spells CSAPTDTQYF. CDR3 DNA: TGCAGTGCTCCCACAGATACGCAGTATTTT. V is TRBV20-1 and J is TRBJ2-3, with D hard to call. Trimming took off 5 bases at V and 2 bases at J, with 2 bases between the two ends. Germline CDR1 is DFQATT and CDR2 is SNEGSKA (reference sequence). This CDR3 contains 10 residues.

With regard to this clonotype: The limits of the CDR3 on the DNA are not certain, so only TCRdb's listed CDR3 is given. CDR3 amino acids: CSATKGRAVASGANVRTF. The V gene is TRBV20-1, the J gene TRBJ2-6; the table's D call TRBD1 went unverified against the DNA. With termini counted, the CDR3 has 18 amino acids. Germline assignment: CDR1 DFQATT and CDR2 SNEGSKA (reference sequence).

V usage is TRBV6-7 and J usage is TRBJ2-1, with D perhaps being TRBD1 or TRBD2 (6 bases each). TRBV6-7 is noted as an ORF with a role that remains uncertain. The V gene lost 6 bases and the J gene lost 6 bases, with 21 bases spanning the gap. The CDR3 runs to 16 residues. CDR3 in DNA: TGTGCCAGCAGCCGCCCTTGCGGGACCAGGGGCAATGAGCAGTTCTTC. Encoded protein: CASSRPCGTRGNEQFF.